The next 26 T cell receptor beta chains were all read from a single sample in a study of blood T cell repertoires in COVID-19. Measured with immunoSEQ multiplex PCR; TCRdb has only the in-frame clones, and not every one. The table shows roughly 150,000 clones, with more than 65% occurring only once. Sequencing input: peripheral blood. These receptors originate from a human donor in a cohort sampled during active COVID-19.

CDR3 sequence (DNA): TGTGCCAGCAGCCAAGAGATGCTAGCGGGGCCCTACGAGCAGTACTTC. It yields the protein CASSQEMLAGPYEQYF. The chain carries TRBV3-1 (or the pseudogene TRBV3-2) and TRBJ2-7; TRBD2 agrees at 9 bases. Germline assignment: CDR1 LGHDT and CDR2 YNNKEL (reference sequence). The ends lost 0 bases at V and 2 bases at J; junction bases unmatched: 5. CDR3 size: 16 residues.

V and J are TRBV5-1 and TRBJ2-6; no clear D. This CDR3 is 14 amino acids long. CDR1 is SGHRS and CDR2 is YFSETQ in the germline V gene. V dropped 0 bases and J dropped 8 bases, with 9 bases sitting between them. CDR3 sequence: CASSLEQTTNVLTF. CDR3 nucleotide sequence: TGCGCCAGCAGCTTGGAACAGACAACCAACGTCCTGACTTTC.

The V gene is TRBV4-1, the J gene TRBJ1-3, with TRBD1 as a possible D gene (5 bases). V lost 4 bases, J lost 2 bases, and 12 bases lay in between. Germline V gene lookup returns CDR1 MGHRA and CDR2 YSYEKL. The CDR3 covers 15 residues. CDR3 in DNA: TGCGCCAGCAGCCCGTTTGTAGGGGCTGGAAACACCATATATTTT. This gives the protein CASSPFVGAGNTIYF.

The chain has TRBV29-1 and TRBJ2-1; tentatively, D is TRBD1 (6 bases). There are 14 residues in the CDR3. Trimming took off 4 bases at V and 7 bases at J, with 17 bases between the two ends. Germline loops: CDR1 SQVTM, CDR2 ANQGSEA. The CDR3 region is CSVGSYGGGNEQFF. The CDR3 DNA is TGCAGCGTTGGAAGTTATGGGGGCGGGAATGAGCAGTTCTTC.

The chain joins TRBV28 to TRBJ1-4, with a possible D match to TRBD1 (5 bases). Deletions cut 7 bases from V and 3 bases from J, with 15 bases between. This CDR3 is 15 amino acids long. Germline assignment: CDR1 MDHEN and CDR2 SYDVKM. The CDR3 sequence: CASIVGGESNEKLFF. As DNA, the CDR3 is TGTGCCAGCATCGTTGGGGGGGAGTCTAATGAAAAACTGTTTTTT.

CDR3 in amino acids: CAIPDRETDTQYF. The CDR3 nucleotides read TGTGCCATCCCGGACAGGGAAACAGATACGCAGTATTTT. The chain has TRBV11-1 and TRBJ2-3, with 8 bases fitting TRBD1. Germline trimming cut 10 bases from V and 3 bases from J; bases unmatched to any gene: 6. The CDR3 spans 13 residues. Germline V gene sequence: CDR1 SGHAT, CDR2 FQDESV (reference sequence).

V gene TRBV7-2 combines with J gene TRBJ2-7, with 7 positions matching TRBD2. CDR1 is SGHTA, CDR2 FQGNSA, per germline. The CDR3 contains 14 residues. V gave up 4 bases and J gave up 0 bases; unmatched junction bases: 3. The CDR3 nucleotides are TGTGCCAGCAGCTCCGGGACTAACTCCTACGAGCAGTACTTC. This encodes CASSSGTNSYEQYF.

The CDR3 region is CASSPVEGISEAFF. The CDR3 DNA follows: TGTGCCAGCTCACCCGTGGAGGGAATCTCCGAAGCTTTCTTT. The V and J genes are TRBV18 and TRBJ1-1, with D unresolved. Trimming left V 3 bases short and J 8 bases short, with 16 bases between. From germline, CDR1 is KGHSH and CDR2 LQKENI. The CDR3 has 14 amino acids. Based on the CDR3 plus reference TRBV18 and TRBJ1-1, the full variable domain is NAGVMQNPRHLVRRRGQEARLRCSPMKGHSHVYWYRQLPEEGLKFMVYLQKENIIDESGMPKERFSAEFPKEGPSILRIQQVVRGDSAAYFCASSPVEGISEAFFGQGTRLTVV.

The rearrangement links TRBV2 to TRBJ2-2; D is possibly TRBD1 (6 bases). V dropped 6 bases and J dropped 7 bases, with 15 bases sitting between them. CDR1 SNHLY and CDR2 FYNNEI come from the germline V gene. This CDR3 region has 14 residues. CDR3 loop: CASRSQGLGGELFF. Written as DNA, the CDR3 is TGTGCCAGCAGGTCACAGGGATTGGGCGGGGAGCTGTTTTTT.

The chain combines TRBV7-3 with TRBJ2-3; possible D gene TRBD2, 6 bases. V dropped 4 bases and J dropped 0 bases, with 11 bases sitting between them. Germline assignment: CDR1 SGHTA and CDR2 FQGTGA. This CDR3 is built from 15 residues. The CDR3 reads CASSSSGTSTDTQYF. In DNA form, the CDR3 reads TGTGCCAGCAGCTCCTCCGGGACTAGCACAGATACGCAGTATTTT.

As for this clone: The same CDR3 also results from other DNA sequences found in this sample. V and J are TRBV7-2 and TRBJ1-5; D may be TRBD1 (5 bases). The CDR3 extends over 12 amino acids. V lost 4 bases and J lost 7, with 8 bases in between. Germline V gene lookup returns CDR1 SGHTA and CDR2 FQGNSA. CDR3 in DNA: TGTGCCAGCAGCTCACGGGGGCAGCCCCAGCATTTT. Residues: CASSSRGQPQHF.

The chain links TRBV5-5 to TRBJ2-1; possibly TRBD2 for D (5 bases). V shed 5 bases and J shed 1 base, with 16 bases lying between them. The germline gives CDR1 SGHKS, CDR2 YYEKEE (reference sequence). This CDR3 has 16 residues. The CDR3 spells CASRPDSQGSYNEQFF. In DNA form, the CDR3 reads TGTGCCAGCAGACCGGACTCCCAAGGGTCCTACAATGAGCAGTTCTTC.

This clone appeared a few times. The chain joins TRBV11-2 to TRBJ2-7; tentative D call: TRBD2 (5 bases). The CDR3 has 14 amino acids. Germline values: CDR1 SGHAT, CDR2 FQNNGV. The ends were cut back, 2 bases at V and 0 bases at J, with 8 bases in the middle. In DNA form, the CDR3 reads TGTGCCAGCAGCTTAAGGGAGAGCTCCTACGAGCAGTACTTC. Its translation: CASSLRESSYEQYF.

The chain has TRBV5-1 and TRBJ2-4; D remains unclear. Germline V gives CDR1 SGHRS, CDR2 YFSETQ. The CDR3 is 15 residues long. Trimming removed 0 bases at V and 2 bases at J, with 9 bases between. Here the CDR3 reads CASSLDSGPKNIQYF. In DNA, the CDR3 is TGCGCCAGCAGCTTGGATTCCGGTCCCAAAAACATTCAGTACTTC. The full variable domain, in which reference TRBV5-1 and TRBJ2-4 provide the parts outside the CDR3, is KAGVTQTPRYLIKTRGQQVTLSCSPISGHRSVSWYQQTPGQGLQFLFEYFSETQRNKGNFPGRFSGRQFSNSRSEMNVSTLELGDSALYLCASSLDSGPKNIQYFGAGTRLSVL.

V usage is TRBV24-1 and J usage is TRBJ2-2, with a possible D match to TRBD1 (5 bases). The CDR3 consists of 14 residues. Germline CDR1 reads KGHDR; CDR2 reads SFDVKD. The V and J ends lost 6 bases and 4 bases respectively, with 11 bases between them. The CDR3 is CATSQGTITGELFF. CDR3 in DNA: TGTGCCACCAGTCAGGGTACTATCACCGGGGAGCTGTTTTTT.

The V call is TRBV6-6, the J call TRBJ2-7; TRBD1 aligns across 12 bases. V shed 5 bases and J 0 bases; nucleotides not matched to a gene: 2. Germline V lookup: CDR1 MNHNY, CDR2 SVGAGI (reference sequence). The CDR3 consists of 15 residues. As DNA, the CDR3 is TGTGCCAGCAGTCAGGGACAGGGGGCCTCCTACGAGCAGTACTTC. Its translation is CASSQGQGASYEQYF.

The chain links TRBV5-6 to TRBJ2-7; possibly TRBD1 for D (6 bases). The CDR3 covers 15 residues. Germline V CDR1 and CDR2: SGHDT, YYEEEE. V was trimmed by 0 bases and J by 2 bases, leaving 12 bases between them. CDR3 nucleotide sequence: TGTGCCAGCAGCTTGGTACACAGGGTAGCCTACGAGCAGTACTTC. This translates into CASSLVHRVAYEQYF.

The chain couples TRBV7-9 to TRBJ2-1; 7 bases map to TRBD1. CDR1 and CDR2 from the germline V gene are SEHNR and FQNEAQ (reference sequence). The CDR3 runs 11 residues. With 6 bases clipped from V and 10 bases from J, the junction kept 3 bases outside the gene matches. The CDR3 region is CASSQQGEQFF. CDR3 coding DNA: TGTGCCAGCAGTCAACAGGGGGAGCAGTTCTTC.

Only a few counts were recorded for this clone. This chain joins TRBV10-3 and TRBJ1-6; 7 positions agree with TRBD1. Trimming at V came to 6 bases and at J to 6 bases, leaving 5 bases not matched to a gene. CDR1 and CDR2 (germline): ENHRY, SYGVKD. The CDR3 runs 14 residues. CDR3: CAIRTGTANSPLHF. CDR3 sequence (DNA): TGTGCCATCAGGACCGGGACAGCTAATTCACCCCTCCACTTT.

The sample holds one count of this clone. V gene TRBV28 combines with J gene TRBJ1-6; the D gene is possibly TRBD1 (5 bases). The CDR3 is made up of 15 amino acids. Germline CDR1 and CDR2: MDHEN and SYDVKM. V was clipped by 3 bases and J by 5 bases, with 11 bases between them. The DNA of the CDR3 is TGTGCCAGCAGTTTTAGGGCAGGGAATAATTCACCCCTCCACTTT. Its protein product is CASSFRAGNNSPLHF. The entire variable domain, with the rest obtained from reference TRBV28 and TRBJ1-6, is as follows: DVKVTQSSRYLVKRTGEKVFLECVQDMDHENMFWYRQDPGLGLRLIYFSYDVKMKEKGDIPEGYSVSREKKERFSLILESASTNQTSMYLCASSFRAGNNSPLHFGNGTRLTVT.

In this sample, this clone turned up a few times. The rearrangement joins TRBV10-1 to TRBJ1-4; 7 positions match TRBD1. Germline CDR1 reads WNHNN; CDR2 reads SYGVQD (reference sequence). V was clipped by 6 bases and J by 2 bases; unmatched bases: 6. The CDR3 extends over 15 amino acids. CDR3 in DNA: TGCGCCAGCAGGAAATCACAGGGGACTAATGAAAAACTGTTTTTT. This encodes CASRKSQGTNEKLFF.

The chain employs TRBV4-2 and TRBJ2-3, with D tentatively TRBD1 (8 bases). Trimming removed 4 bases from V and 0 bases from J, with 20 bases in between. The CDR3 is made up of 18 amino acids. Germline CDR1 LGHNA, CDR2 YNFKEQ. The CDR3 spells CASSLGPQGGVSTDTQYF. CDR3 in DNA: TGTGCCAGCAGCCTCGGACCACAGGGGGGGGTTAGCACAGATACGCAGTATTTT.

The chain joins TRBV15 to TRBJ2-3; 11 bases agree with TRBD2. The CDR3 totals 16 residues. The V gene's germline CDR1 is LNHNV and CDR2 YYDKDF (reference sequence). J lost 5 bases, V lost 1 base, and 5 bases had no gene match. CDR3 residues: CATSRVGGLAVDTQYF. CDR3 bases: TGTGCCACCAGCAGAGTAGGGGGACTAGCGGTAGATACGCAGTATTTT.

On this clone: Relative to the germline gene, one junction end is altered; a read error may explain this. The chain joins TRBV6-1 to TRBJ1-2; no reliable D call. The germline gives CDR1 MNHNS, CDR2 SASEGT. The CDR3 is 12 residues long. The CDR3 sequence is CASREDSYGYTF. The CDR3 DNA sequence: TGTGCCAGCAGAGAAGACTCCTATGGCTACACCTTC.

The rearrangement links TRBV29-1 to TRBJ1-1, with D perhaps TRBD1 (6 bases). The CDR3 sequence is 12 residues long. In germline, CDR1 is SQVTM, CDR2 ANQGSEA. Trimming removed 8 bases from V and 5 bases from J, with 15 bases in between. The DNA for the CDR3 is TGCAGCTCTGGGGGGGGCACGACTGAAGCTTTCTTT. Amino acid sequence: CSSGGGTTEAFF.

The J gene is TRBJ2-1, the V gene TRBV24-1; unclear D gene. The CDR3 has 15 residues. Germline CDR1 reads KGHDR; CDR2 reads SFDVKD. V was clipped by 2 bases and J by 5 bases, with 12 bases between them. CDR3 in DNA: TGTGCCACCAGTGATTCTGGCGGATTAGACAATGAGCAGTTCTTC. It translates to CATSDSGGLDNEQFF.